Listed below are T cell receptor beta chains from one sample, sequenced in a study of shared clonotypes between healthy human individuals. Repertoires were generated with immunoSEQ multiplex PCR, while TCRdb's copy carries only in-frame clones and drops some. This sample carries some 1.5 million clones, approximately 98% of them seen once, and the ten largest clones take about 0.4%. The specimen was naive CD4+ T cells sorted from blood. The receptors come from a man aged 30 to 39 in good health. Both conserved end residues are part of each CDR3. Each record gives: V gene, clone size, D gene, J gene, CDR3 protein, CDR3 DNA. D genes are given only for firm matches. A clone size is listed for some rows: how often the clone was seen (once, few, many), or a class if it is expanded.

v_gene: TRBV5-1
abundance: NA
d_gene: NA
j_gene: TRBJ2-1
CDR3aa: CASSNQQGLYNEQFF
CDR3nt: TGCGCCAGCAGCAACCAACAGGGTCTCTACAATGAGCAGTTCTTC

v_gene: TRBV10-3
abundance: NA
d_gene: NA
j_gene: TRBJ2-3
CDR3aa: CAISDLHPSTDTQYF
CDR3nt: TGTGCCATCAGTGATCTCCACCCCTCCACAGATACGCAGTATTTT

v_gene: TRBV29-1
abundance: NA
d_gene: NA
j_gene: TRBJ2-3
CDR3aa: CSVGMRDTQYF
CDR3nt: TGCAGCGTTGGGATGAGAGATACGCAGTATTTT

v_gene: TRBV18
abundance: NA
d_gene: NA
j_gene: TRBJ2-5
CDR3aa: CASSPPGQGLETQYF
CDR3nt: TGTGCCAGCTCACCACCGGGGCAGGGGTTGGAGACCCAGTACTTC

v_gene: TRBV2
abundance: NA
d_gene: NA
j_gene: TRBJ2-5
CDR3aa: CATNPGDAQETQYF
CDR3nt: TGTGCCACCAATCCCGGGGACGCACAAGAGACCCAGTACTTC

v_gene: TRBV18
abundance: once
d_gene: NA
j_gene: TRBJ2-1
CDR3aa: CASSAGSGGYNEQFF
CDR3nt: TGTGCCAGCTCAGCAGGGTCAGGCGGATACAATGAGCAGTTCTTC

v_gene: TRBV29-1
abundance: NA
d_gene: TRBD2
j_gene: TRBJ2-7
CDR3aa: CSVEGLAGDISYEQYF
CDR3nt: TGCAGCGTTGAAGGACTAGCGGGAGATATCTCCTACGAGCAGTACTTC

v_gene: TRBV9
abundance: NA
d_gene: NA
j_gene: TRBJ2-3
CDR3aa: CASSVGFRDTQYF
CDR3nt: TGTGCCAGCAGCGTAGGTTTCCGGGATACGCAGTATTTT

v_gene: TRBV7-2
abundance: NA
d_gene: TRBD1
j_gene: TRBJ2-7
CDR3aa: CASSFPLSGTGTYEQYF
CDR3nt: TGTGCCAGCAGCTTCCCTCTTTCCGGGACAGGGACCTACGAGCAGTACTTC

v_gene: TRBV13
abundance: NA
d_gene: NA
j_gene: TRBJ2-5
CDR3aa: CASSLGGGGETQYF
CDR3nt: TGTGCCAGCAGCTTAGGGGGAGGCGGGGAGACCCAGTACTTC

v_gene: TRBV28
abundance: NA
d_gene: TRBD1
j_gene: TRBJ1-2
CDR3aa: CASSFVDRGRVYGYTF
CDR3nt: TGTGCCAGCAGTTTTGTCGACAGGGGGCGGGTCTATGGCTACACCTTC

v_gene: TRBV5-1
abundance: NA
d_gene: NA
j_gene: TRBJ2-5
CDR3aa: CASGESETQYF
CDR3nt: TGCGCCAGCGGTGAATCAGAGACCCAGTACTTC

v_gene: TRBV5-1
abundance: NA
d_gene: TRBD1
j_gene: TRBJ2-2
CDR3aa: CASSLGQATGELFF
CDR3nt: TGCGCCAGCAGCTTAGGACAGGCCACCGGGGAGCTGTTTTTT

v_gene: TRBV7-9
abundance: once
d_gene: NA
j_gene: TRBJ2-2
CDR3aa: CASSPSSGELFF
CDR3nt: TGTGCCAGCAGCCCCTCTAGCGGGGAGCTGTTTTTT

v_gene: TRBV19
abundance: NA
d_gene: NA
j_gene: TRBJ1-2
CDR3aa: CASSIGGLGYGYTF
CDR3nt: TGTGCCAGTAGTATAGGCGGCTTGGGGTACGGCTACACCTTC

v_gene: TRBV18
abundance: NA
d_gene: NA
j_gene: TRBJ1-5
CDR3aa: CASSPQGISNQPQHF
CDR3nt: TGTGCCAGCTCACCTCAGGGTATAAGCAATCAGCCCCAGCATTTT

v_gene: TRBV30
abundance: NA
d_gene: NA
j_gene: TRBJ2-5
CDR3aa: CAWMGSPFQETQYF
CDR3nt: TGTGCCTGGATGGGCAGTCCCTTCCAAGAGACCCAGTACTTC

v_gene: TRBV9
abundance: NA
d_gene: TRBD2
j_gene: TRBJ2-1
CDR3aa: CASSGLIVGGPDGEQFF
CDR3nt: TGTGCCAGCAGCGGGTTAATCGTGGGAGGGCCCGACGGTGAGCAGTTCTTC

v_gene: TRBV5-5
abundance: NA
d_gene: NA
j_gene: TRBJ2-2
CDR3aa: CASSLASGTGELFF
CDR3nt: TGTGCCAGCAGCTTGGCGTCGGGGACCGGGGAGCTGTTTTTT

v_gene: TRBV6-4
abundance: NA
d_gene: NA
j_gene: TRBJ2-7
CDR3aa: CASSEEGGGTYEQYF
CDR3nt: TGTGCCAGCAGTGAGGAGGGAGGGGGAACCTACGAGCAGTACTTC

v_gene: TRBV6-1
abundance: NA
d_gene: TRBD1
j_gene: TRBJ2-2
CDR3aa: CASSEAAGTGNTGELFF
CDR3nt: TGTGCCAGCAGTGAAGCTGCCGGGACAGGGAACACCGGGGAGCTGTTTTTT

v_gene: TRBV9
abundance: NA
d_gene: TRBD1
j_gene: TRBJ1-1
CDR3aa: CASSSQGALEPNTEAFF
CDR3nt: TGTGCCAGCAGTTCACAGGGGGCCCTGGAACCGAACACTGAAGCTTTCTTT

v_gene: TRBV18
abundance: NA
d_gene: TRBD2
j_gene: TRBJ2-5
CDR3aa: CASSPLAVTLQWETQYF
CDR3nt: TGTGCCAGCTCACCGCTAGCGGTAACTCTACAATGGGAGACCCAGTACTTC

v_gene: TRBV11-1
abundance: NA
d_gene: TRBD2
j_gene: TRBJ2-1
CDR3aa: CASSLATSGRARNEQFF
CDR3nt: TGTGCCAGCAGCTTAGCGACTAGCGGGAGGGCCCGTAATGAGCAGTTCTTC

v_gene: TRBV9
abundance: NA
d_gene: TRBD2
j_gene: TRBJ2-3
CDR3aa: CASSVPKTSGTQYF
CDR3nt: TGTGCCAGCAGCGTACCCAAGACTAGCGGTACGCAGTATTTT

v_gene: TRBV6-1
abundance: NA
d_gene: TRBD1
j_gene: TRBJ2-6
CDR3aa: CASSEDRGLLSGANVLTF
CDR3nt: TGTGCCAGCAGTGAGGACAGGGGGCTTCTCTCTGGGGCCAACGTCCTGACTTTC

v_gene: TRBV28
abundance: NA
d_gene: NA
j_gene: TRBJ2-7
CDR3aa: CASSQSVGYPYEQYF
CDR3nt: TGTGCCAGCAGTCAATCAGTGGGATACCCCTACGAGCAGTACTTC

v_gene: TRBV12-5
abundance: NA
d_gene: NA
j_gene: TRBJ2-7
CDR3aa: CASDRLERF
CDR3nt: TGTGCTAGTGATCGACTAGAAAGATTC

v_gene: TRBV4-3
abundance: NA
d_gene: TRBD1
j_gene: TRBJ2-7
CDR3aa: CASSRTGQGYEQYF
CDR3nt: TGCGCCAGCAGCCGAACGGGACAGGGGTACGAGCAGTACTTC

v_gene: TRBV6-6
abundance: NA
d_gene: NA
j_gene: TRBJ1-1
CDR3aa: CASSYSSGVNTEAFF
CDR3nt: TGTGCCAGCAGTTACTCTTCAGGGGTGAACACTGAAGCTTTCTTT

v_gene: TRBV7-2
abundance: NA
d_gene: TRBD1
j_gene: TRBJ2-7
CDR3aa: CASSLLTGASYEQYF
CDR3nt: TGTGCCAGCAGCTTGTTGACAGGGGCCTCCTACGAGCAGTACTTC

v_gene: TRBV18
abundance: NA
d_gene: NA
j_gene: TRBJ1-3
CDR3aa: CASSDRGNTIYF
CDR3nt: TGTGCCAGCTCCGACAGGGGAAACACCATATATTTT

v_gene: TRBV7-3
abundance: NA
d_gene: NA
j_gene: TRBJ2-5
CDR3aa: CASSLTAGETQYF
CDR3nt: TGTGCCAGCAGCTTAACGGCAGGAGAGACCCAGTACTTC

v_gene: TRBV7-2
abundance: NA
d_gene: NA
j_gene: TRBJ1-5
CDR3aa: CASVRGNQPQHF
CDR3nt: TGTGCCAGCGTCCGTGGCAATCAGCCCCAGCATTTT

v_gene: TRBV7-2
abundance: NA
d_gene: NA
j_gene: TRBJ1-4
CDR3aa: CASSLGNFLGEKLFF
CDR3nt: TGTGCCAGCAGCTTAGGAAACTTCCTGGGCGAAAAACTGTTTTTT

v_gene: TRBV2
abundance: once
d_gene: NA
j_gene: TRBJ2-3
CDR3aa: CASSENRGATDTQYF
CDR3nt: TGTGCCAGCAGTGAGAATCGGGGGGCGACAGATACGCAGTATTTT

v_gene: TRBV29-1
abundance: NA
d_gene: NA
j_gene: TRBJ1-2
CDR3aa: CSVFGGGGYTF
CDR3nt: TGCAGCGTTTTCGGCGGCGGCGGCTACACCTTC

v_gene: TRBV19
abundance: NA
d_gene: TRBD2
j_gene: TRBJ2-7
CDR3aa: CASSIGSGRASEQYF
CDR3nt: TGTGCCAGTAGTATAGGTAGCGGGAGGGCCTCCGAGCAGTACTTC

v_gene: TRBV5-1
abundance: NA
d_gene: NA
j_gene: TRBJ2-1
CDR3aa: CASSLGSTTYNEQFF
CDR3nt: TGCGCCAGCAGCTTGGGGTCTACTACCTACAATGAGCAGTTCTTC

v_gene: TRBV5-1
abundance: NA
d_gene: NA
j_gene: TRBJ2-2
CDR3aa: CASSYPLETGELFF
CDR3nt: TGCGCCAGCAGCTACCCGTTAGAAACCGGGGAGCTGTTTTTT

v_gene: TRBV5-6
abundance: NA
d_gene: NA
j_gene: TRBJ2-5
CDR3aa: CASSLALLEMGYQETQYF
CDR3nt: TGTGCCAGCAGCTTGGCCCTTCTTGAGATGGGGTACCAAGAGACCCAGTACTTC

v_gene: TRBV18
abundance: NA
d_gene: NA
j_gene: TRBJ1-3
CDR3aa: CASSPGVGRAGNTIYF
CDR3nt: TGTGCCAGCTCACCGGGCGTGGGCAGGGCTGGAAACACCATATATTTT

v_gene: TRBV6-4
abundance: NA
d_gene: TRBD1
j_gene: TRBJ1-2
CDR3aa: CASSDSGTGGNYGYTF
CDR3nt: TGTGCCAGCAGTGACTCGGGGACAGGGGGCAACTATGGCTACACCTTC

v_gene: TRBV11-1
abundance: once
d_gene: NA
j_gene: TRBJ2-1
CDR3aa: CASTLRRTYNEQFF
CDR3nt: TGTGCCAGCACCCTCAGGAGAACCTACAATGAGCAGTTCTTC

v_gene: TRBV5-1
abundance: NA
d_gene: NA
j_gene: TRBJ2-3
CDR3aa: CASSLTGRFEDTQYF
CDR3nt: TGCGCCAGCAGCCTCACGGGACGGTTTGAAGATACGCAGTATTTT

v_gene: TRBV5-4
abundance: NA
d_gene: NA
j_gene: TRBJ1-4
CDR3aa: CASSLARDEKLFF
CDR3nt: TGTGCCAGCAGCTTGGCCAGGGATGAAAAACTGTTTTTT

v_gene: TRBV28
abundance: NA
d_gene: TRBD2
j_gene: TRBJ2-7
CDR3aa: CASSSHAVAGGYEQYF
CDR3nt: TGTGCCAGCAGTTCCCATGCGGTAGCGGGGGGCTACGAGCAGTACTTC

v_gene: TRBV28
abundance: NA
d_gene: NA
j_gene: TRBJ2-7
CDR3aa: CASSSSLTYEQYF
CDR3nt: TGTGCCAGCAGTTCCTCACTAACCTACGAGCAGTACTTC

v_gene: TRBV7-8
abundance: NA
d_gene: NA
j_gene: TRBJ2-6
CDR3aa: CASIPTTGNLTF
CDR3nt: TGTGCCAGCATACCGACCACAGGGAACCTGACTTTC

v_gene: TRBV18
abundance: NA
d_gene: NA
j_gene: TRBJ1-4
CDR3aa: CASSPGGEKLFF
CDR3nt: TGTGCCAGCTCACCCGGAGGCGAAAAACTGTTTTTT

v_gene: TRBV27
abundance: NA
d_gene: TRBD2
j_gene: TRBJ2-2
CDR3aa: CASSFLRGVSNTGELFF
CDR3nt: TGTGCCAGCAGTTTTTTGCGGGGGGTTTCGAACACCGGGGAGCTGTTTTTT

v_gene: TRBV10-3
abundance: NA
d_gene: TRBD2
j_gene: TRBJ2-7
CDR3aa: CAISDLAGDAEQYF
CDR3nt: TGTGCCATCAGTGACCTAGCGGGAGACGCCGAGCAGTACTTC

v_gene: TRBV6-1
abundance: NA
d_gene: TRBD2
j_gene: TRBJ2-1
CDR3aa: CASSVGRGWFF
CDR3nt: TGTGCCAGCAGTGTAGGGAGGGGATGGTTCTTC